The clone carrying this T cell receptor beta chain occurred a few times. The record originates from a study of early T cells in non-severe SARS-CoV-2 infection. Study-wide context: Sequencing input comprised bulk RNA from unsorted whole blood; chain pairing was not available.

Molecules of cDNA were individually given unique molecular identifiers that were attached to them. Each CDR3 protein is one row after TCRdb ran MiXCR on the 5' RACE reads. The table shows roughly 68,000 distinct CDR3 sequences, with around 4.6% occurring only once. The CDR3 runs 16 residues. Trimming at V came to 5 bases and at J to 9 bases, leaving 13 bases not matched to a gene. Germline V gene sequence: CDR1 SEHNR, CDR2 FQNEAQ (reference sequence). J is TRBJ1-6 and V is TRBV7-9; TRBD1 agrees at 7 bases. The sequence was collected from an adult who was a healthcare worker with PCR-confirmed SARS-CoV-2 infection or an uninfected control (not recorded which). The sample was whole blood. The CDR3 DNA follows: TGTGCCAGCAGCCGTTTCTTACCCCCAGGGGGTTCACCCCTCCACTTT. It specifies CASSRFLPPGGSPLHF.